This T cell receptor (beta chain) was captured by sequencing in a study of TIL therapy for anti-PD-1-resistant metastatic lung cancer. Background on the study: Median tumor mutation burden was roughly 1.5 mutations per megabase.

This clone appeared a few times. Antigen specificity is unknown. Time point given: pre-treatment sample, taken before nivolumab and TIL therapy. Adults with stage 4 NSCLC were enrolled in a phase I trial. Study-wide results and caveats: Treatment-naive, never-smoker and oncogene-addicted patients were overrepresented in this highly selected cohort.

This CDR3 comprises 14 residues. The germline CDR1 and CDR2 sequences are KGHSH and LQKENI. Trimming left V 4 bases short and J 4 bases short, with 13 bases between. Sequencing used immunoSEQ v3. Measured with immunoSEQ multiplex PCR; TCRdb has only the in-frame clones, and not every one. Counted here are roughly 58,000 clones, 75% to 85% occurring once; the ten biggest clones make up nearly 3%. V usage is TRBV18 and J usage is TRBJ1-2; D gene unclear. The sample consisted of blood, taken at baseline. The sequence was obtained from a person aged 25-85 years with non-small cell lung cancer. CDR3 bases: TGTGCCAGCTCACAGCTGGACGGACCCTATGGCTACACCTTC. Encoded protein: CASSQLDGPYGYTF.